This T cell receptor (beta chain) was sequenced for a study of blood T cell repertoires in COVID-19. Study-level information: Both acute and convalescent COVID-19 samples were obtained from the United States, Italy and Spain. T cells, B-cell-depleted T cells, or PBMCs provided the cDNA or gDNA that served as material.

Enrolment of Seattle patients took place during active infection, and they were followed longitudinally. The CDR3 is 15 residues long. Germline CDR1 reads SGHDT; CDR2 reads YYEEEE. The trim removed 4 bases at V and 4 bases at J, leaving 5 bases unmatched. Details on this clone: Other DNA sequences in this specimen translate into the identical CDR3.

Authors' methods: Estimation of nucleated cell counts was performed using reference gene primer amplification. Measured with immunoSEQ multiplex PCR; TCRdb has only the in-frame clones, and not every one. For V, J and clone size, that table is used; D and trimming come from the DNA. The sample holds 150,000 to 200,000 clones, roughly 80% seen once. The chain combines TRBV5-6 with TRBJ2-4, with 10 positions matching TRBD2. The sequence came from an older woman with COVID-19, enrolled during active disease. Sequencing was performed on peripheral blood. In DNA form, the CDR3 reads TGTGCCAGCAGCCGACTAGCGGGTGATAAAAACATTCAGTACTTC. Its translation is CASSRLAGDKNIQYF.